The clone carrying this T cell receptor (beta chain) came up many times. The sample belongs to a study of CD8 T cells in ankylosing spondylitis. There are 15 residues in the CDR3. The V gene's germline CDR1 is MDHEN and CDR2 SYDVKM. Trimming removed 6 bases from V and 0 bases from J, with 12 bases in between. The authors made TCR beta libraries by quantitative 5'-RACE with molecular barcodes. TCRdb reprocessed the 5' RACE reads via MiXCR and lists one record per CDR3 protein. This table holds about 240,000 distinct CDR3 sequences, under 30% found once. The chain joins TRBV28 to TRBJ2-4, with TRBD1 as a possible D gene (5 bases). This clonotype was sampled from a male donor with ankylosing spondylitis or in good health (not recorded which). Sequenced sample: blood, either unsorted or a sorted T cell fraction (not recorded which). The CDR3 bases are TGTGCCAGCAGCGATATGACAGAAGCCAAAAACATTCAGTACTTC. This codes for CASSDMTEAKNIQYF.